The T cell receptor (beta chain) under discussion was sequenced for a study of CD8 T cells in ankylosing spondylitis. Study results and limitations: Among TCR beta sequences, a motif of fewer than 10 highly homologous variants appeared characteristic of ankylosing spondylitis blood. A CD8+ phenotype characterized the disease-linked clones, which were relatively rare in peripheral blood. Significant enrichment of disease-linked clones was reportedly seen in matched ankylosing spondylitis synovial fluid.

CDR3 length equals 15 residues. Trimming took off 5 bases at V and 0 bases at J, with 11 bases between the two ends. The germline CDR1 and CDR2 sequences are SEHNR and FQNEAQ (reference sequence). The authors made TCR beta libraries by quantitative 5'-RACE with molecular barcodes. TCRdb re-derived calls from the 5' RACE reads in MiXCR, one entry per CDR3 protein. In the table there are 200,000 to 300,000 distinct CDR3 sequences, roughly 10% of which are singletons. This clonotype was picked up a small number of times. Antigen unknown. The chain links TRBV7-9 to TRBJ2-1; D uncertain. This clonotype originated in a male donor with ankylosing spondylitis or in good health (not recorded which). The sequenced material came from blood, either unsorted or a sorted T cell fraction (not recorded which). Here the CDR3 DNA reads TGTGCCAGCAGCACGAGCGTTCTCTCCTACAATGAGCAGTTCTTC. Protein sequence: CASSTSVLSYNEQFF.